A few counts support the clone carrying this TCR beta chain. The entry originates in a study of blood T cell repertoires in COVID-19. TCRdb's table, derived via immunoSEQ multiplex PCR, lists solely in-frame clones and lacks some. The sample carries tens of thousands of clones, around 67% recorded once. The sample consisted of peripheral blood. The receptor comes from a woman in her seventies with acute or convalescent COVID-19.

CDR3 region: CASSYSVPGQSEAFF. CDR3 bases: TGTGCCAGCAGTTACTCGGTTCCGGGACAGAGTGAAGCTTTCTTT. The genes are TRBV6-5 and TRBJ1-1, with 7 bases that match TRBD1. Germline CDR1 and CDR2: MNHEY and SVGAGI. After removal of 0 bases from V and 7 bases from J, the junction contained 8 bases not matched to a gene. The CDR3 contains 15 residues.